The clone carrying this T cell receptor (beta chain) was observed many times. The antigen is unknown. Trimming removed 0 bases from V and 6 bases from J; junction bases left unmatched: 8. Germline CDR1 and CDR2: MNHNY and SVGAGI (reference sequence). The CDR3 sequence is 16 residues long. cDNA was made by 5'RACE with 10-nucleotide random UMIs. MiXCR, applied by TCRdb to the 5' RACE reads, yields one record per CDR3 protein. This table holds approximately 66,000 distinct CDR3 sequences, less than 5.5% found once. The sample comes from a study of neurological immune-mediated disorders. Study-wide results and limits: CDR3 amino acid sequences found in expanded clones were never shared across subjects, suggesting private repertoires in all groups.

The TCR comes from a man younger than 45 with multiple sclerosis. The sample comprised PBMCs. The rearrangement joins TRBV6-6 to TRBJ2-7; 10 bases fit TRBD1. CDR3 bases: TGTGCCAGCAGTTACTCGTCAACTGGGGACAGGGGCGAGCAGTACTTC. Its translation is CASSYSSTGDRGEQYF.